One and the same sample provided the 26 T cell receptor beta chains below, sequenced in a study of OX40 agonist ivuxolimab in advanced cancers. Clones were read by immunoSEQ multiplex PCR, and TCRdb kept only the in-frame ones, dropping some. The table includes tens of thousands of clones, 78% detected once. The source material was CD4+ or CD8+ T cells sorted from blood, sampled in a trial of the OX40 agonist ivuxolimab. These receptors were collected from an adult with an advanced solid tumor such as melanoma, head and neck, liver or kidney cancer.

The rearrangement uses TRBV18 and TRBJ2-6, with a weak D call TRBD1 (6 bases). The V gene lost 8 bases and the J gene lost 0 bases, with 17 bases spanning the gap. Germline CDR1 KGHSH, CDR2 LQKENI. The CDR3 length is 17 residues. Here the CDR3 DNA reads TGTGCCAGCGGGGACACAGCATATTCCTCTGGGGCCAACGTCCTGACTTTC. Protein product: CASGDTAYSSGANVLTF.

The rearrangement uses TRBV10-3 and TRBJ1-1; no definite D call. The CDR3 has 11 residues. With 3 bases removed from V and 2 bases from J, the gap between germline ends came to 1 base. CDR1 and CDR2 (germline): ENHRY, SYGVKD. In DNA, the CDR3 is TGTGCCATCAGTGAAAACACTGAAGCTTTCTTT. It translates to CAISENTEAFF.

The chain employs TRBV11-2 and TRBJ1-3, with D tentatively TRBD1 (6 bases). This CDR3 region has 14 residues. Germline V gene data show CDR1 as SGHAT and CDR2 as FQNNGV. V lost 3 bases and J 3 bases, leaving 9 bases between the germline ends. CDR3 residues: CASSFPDSGNTIYF. For the CDR3, the DNA is TGTGCCAGCAGCTTCCCGGACAGTGGAAACACCATATATTTT.

V gene TRBV27 combines with J gene TRBJ1-2; possible D gene TRBD1, 6 bases. Germline V gene sequence: CDR1 MNHEY, CDR2 SMNVEV (reference sequence). The CDR3 is 17 amino acids. The V and J ends lost 6 bases and 1 base respectively, with 21 bases between them. CDR3 DNA: TGTGCCAGCAGACAGGCGGGGGGCGATATGTTTAACTATGGCTACACCTTC. Translated, it gives CASRQAGGDMFNYGYTF.

This sequence joins TRBV5-8 and TRBJ2-3; D gene ambiguous. Deletions cut 4 bases from V and 0 bases from J, with 12 bases between. CDR3 length equals 15 residues. Germline V CDR1 and CDR2: SGHTS, YDEGEE. The CDR3 here is CASSPPTRSTDTQYF. CDR3 nucleotides: TGTGCCAGCAGCCCTCCCACGAGAAGCACAGATACGCAGTATTTT.

The V and J genes are TRBV7-9 and TRBJ2-7; TRBD2 matches 14 bases. The V gene's germline CDR1 is SEHNR and CDR2 FQNEAQ (reference sequence). This CDR3 spans 14 amino acids. With 8 bases clipped from V and 6 bases from J, the junction kept 6 bases outside the gene matches. The CDR3 reads CASGGTSGRTEQYF. The DNA for the CDR3 is TGTGCCAGCGGCGGGACTAGCGGGAGAACCGAGCAGTACTTC.

The chain employs TRBV2 and TRBJ1-5; tentatively, D is TRBD1 (6 bases). Germline V gives CDR1 SNHLY, CDR2 FYNNEI. The V and J ends lost 0 bases and 1 base respectively, with 13 bases between them. This CDR3 spans 17 amino acids. The CDR3 is CASSEAQGRGSNQPQHF. CDR3 bases: TGTGCCAGCAGTGAAGCGCAGGGGAGGGGGAGCAATCAGCCCCAGCATTTT.

The CDR3 loop is CAVQGQGFPETQYF. CDR3 DNA: TGTGCCGTTCAAGGACAGGGATTTCCAGAGACCCAGTACTTC. The chain carries TRBV28 and TRBJ2-5; 8 bases align to TRBD1. Germline loops: CDR1 MDHEN, CDR2 SYDVKM. Trimming removed 11 bases from V and 4 bases from J; junction bases left unmatched: 12. The CDR3 sequence is 14 residues long.

CDR3 residues: CASSLGGQGSEAFF. DNA for the CDR3: TGCGCCAGCAGCTTGGGTGGACAGGGTTCTGAAGCTTTCTTT. The rearrangement uses TRBV5-1 and TRBJ1-1; 8 bases are a match to TRBD1. Germline-derived CDR1 and CDR2 are SGHRS and YFSETQ. Trimming at V came to 0 bases and at J to 6 bases, leaving 4 bases not matched to a gene. The CDR3 loop spans 14 amino acids.

This clone has just one count. The DNA for the CDR3 is TGTGCCACCAGCAGAGATCAGGACAGGGGCGACGAGCAGTACTTC. Amino acid sequence: CATSRDQDRGDEQYF. V gene TRBV15 combines with J gene TRBJ2-7, with 9 bases fitting TRBD1. Germline lookup yields CDR1 LNHNV and CDR2 YYDKDF (reference sequence). V was clipped by 0 bases and J by 5 bases; unmatched bases: 5. The CDR3 has 15 residues.

This clone occurred a few times. This chain joins TRBV5-1 and TRBJ2-3, with D possibly being TRBD1 (6 bases). Germline CDR1 is SGHRS and CDR2 is YFSETQ. The CDR3 is 14 amino acids. V was cut by 5 bases and J by 3 bases, with 13 bases left in between. The CDR3 reads CASSTDSPTDTQYF. The CDR3 nucleotides are TGCGCCAGCAGTACGGACAGCCCGACAGATACGCAGTATTTT.

This chain links TRBV30 with TRBJ1-4; 9 bases match TRBD1. The V and J ends lost 3 bases and 4 bases, in that order; junction bases with no gene match: 6. From germline, CDR1 is GTSNPN and CDR2 SVGIG (reference sequence). The CDR3 spans 15 residues. CDR3 DNA sequence: TGTGCCTGGAGAAACAGGGGGCCCTATAATGAAAAACTGTTTTTT. Translation gives CAWRNRGPYNEKLFF.

This chain joins TRBV7-8 and TRBJ2-7; TRBD1 aligns across 9 bases. Germline V lookup: CDR1 SGHVS, CDR2 FQNEAQ. The length of the CDR3 is 15 residues. With V trimmed by 1 base and J by 5 bases, 6 bases remained unmatched. The CDR3, as DNA: TGTGCCAGCAGCTTAGAGGGGACAGGGTTTCACGAGCAGTACTTC. Translated: CASSLEGTGFHEQYF.

The chain's CDR3 is CASSLRWRASYEQYF. The CDR3 DNA sequence: TGTGCCAGCAGTTTAAGGTGGCGAGCCTCCTACGAGCAGTACTTC. The chain carries TRBV27 and TRBJ2-7; no definite D call. Between the trimmed V and J ends, which lost 2 bases and 0 bases, there was a span of 11 bases. The CDR3 extends over 15 amino acids. Germline assignment: CDR1 MNHEY and CDR2 SMNVEV (reference sequence).

The chain couples TRBV7-2 to TRBJ1-1; 9 bases match TRBD1. In germline, CDR1 is SGHTA, CDR2 FQGNSA. The V segment lost 5 bases and the J segment 4 bases; nucleotides outside the gene matches: 8. The CDR3 loop spans 15 amino acids. The CDR3 DNA follows: TGTGCCAGCAGCCCCGGGACAGGGCTGGGCACTGAAGCTTTCTTT. It yields the protein CASSPGTGLGTEAFF.

This chain uses TRBV6-5 with TRBJ1-5; D is unresolved. The CDR3 covers 13 residues. Germline assignment: CDR1 MNHEY and CDR2 SVGAGI. V lost 7 bases and J lost 1, with 8 bases in between. CDR3 sequence: CASTSRSNQPQHF. CDR3 bases: TGTGCCAGCACCTCGAGGAGCAATCAGCCCCAGCATTTT.

CDR3 region: CASSLRAVGPNQPQHF. The CDR3 bases are TGTGCCAGCAGCTTACGCGCCGTAGGGCCCAATCAGCCCCAGCATTTT. The chain is built from TRBV5-6 and TRBJ1-5; D not certain. In germline, CDR1 is SGHDT, CDR2 YYEEEE. Trimming pared 2 bases from V and 3 bases from J, leaving 15 bases between. There are 16 residues in the CDR3.

CDR3: CASSQAQGQGFGYTF. CDR3 sequence (DNA): TGCGCCAGCAGCCAAGCTCAGGGACAGGGTTTTGGCTACACCTTC. The rearrangement uses TRBV4-3 and TRBJ1-2, with 9 bases that match TRBD1. The CDR3 runs to 15 residues. Unmatched junction bases numbered 7, after V lost 1 base and J lost 7 bases. Per the germline V gene, CDR1 is LGHNA and CDR2 is YSLEER.

The sample holds one count of this clone. This chain uses TRBV14 with TRBJ1-1; D gene uncertain. The CDR3 covers 18 residues. Trimming shortened V by 2 bases and J by 0 bases, and 19 bases separated the two germline ends. The V gene's germline CDR1 is SGHDN and CDR2 FVKESK. Here the CDR3 reads CASSQQPFFAMMNTEAFF. CDR3 DNA sequence: TGTGCCAGCAGCCAACAACCCTTCTTCGCTATGATGAACACTGAAGCTTTCTTT.

V usage is TRBV11-2 and J usage is TRBJ1-1, with TRBD1 identical over 8 bases. Trimming removed 1 base from V and 5 bases from J; junction bases left unmatched: 6. Germline CDR1 and CDR2: SGHAT and FQNNGV. CDR3 length equals 15 residues. The CDR3 loop reads CASSLGQGLRTEAFF. The DNA for the CDR3 is TGTGCCAGCAGCTTAGGACAGGGGTTAAGGACTGAAGCTTTCTTT.

This clone has only a few counts. This rearrangement joins TRBV9 to TRBJ2-2, with 12 positions matching TRBD2. Trimming cost V 2 bases and J 10 bases; bases outside gene matches: 21. This CDR3 is 20 amino acids long. The germline CDR1 and CDR2 sequences are SGDLS and YYNGEE. The CDR3 bases are TGTGCCAGCAGCGTTCGTAGTAGTCGGGGACTAGCGGGTGGGGCGGAGGAGCTGTTTTTT. Amino acids: CASSVRSSRGLAGGAEELFF.

The chain couples TRBV28 to TRBJ1-4; weak D call: TRBD1 (5 bases). This CDR3 region has 14 residues. The germline gives CDR1 MDHEN, CDR2 SYDVKM. V was cut by 2 bases and J by 5 bases, with 9 bases left in between. CDR3 in amino acids: CASSLQGRNEKLFF. CDR3 bases: TGTGCCAGCAGTTTACAGGGTAGGAATGAAAAACTGTTTTTT.

The rearrangement links TRBV9 to TRBJ1-6; 9 bases fit TRBD1. Per germline, CDR1 SGDLS and CDR2 YYNGEE. There are 15 residues in the CDR3. V trimming: 3 bases; J trimming: 8 bases; junction bases outside the gene matches: 6. The CDR3 bases are TGTGCCAGCAGCGAAGCCGGGACAGGGCATTCACCCCTCCACTTT. It is translated as CASSEAGTGHSPLHF.

The chain employs TRBV13 and TRBJ2-3, with 8 bases lining up with TRBD1. J was trimmed by 7 bases and V by 3 bases; bases with no gene match: 6. The germline gives CDR1 PRHDT, CDR2 FYEKMQ (reference sequence). The CDR3 covers 14 residues. In DNA form, the CDR3 reads TGTGCCAGCAGCTTCGGGACAGGCGCAAATACGCAGTATTTT. Residues: CASSFGTGANTQYF.

The V call is TRBV2, the J call TRBJ1-4; TRBD1 is a possible D gene (5 bases). The CDR3 sequence is 14 residues long. Germline lookup yields CDR1 SNHLY and CDR2 FYNNEI. With 3 bases removed from V and 6 bases from J, the gap between germline ends came to 11 bases. This chain's CDR3 is CASSDDRTYEKLFF. CDR3 DNA sequence: TGTGCCAGCAGTGACGACAGAACGTATGAAAAACTGTTTTTT.

The J gene is TRBJ1-5, the V gene TRBV28; D is ambiguous. From germline, CDR1 is MDHEN and CDR2 SYDVKM. The V end was cut by 7 bases, the J end by 0 bases, with 4 bases between. The CDR3 extends over 12 amino acids. CDR3 DNA sequence: TGTGCCAGCAAGATTAGCAATCAGCCCCAGCATTTT. Translation gives CASKISNQPQHF.